The TCR beta chain described here comes from a study of T cell changes during pregnancy in multiple sclerosis. Deletions cut 0 bases from V and 0 bases from J, with 9 bases between. The length of the CDR3 is 15 residues. Germline assignment: CDR1 KGHSH and CDR2 LQKENI. TCRdb's table, derived via immunoSEQ multiplex PCR, lists solely in-frame clones and lacks some. In the table there are around 19,000 clones, 80% to 90% of which are singletons. The gene calls are TRBV18 and TRBJ2-7; D may be TRBD1 (6 bases). The source material was CD8+ T cells from peripheral blood mononuclear cells, sampled in the third trimester of pregnancy. This TCR came from a female donor in good health, enrolled as a control in a pregnancy study. This CDR3 is CASSPPSGDSYEQYF. Written as DNA, the CDR3 is TGTGCCAGCTCACCACCGTCAGGGGACTCCTACGAGCAGTACTTC.